The clone carrying this T cell receptor (beta chain) has a single count. Using immunoSEQ multiplex PCR, the repertoire was profiled, and TCRdb retains in-frame clones only, with some absent. The sample holds approximately 50,000 clones; about nine tenths are singletons and the top ten take approximately 1.3%. From germline, CDR1 is LGHNA and CDR2 YNFKEQ. This CDR3 is 15 amino acids long. The ends lost 0 bases at V and 5 bases at J; junction bases unmatched: 3. This record comes from a study of T cell changes during pregnancy in multiple sclerosis. The source was peripheral blood, collected in the second trimester of pregnancy. The origin of this receptor is a female donor with multiple sclerosis, enrolled in a pregnancy study. The chain combines TRBV4-2 with TRBJ2-5, with TRBD2 identical over 10 bases. The CDR3 DNA reads TGTGCCAGCAGCCAAGAGAGCGGGGGGGCGGAGACCCAGTACTTC. Its translation: CASSQESGGAETQYF.